The 32 T cell receptor beta chains below were found in one sample sequenced in a study of CD8+ T cells in alopecia areata. After isolation, RNA underwent reverse transcription to generate cDNA as the sequencing template. Profiling relied on immunoSEQ multiplex PCR, and the TCRdb table lists in-frame clones only, not all of them. The table records 150,000 to 200,000 clones, roughly 50% of them present only once. This sample's treatment: oral pan-JAK inhibitor, 5-10 mg twice daily. The source material was CD8+ T cells sorted from blood, sampled at week 24, from a patient treated with tofacitinib. The receptors were sampled from a human donor with alopecia areata.

The chain carries TRBV25-1 and TRBJ1-6; no reliable D call. The V gene lost 0 bases and the J gene lost 5 bases, with 5 bases spanning the gap. Germline V gives CDR1 MGHDK, CDR2 SYGVNS. This CDR3 spans 14 amino acids. The CDR3 DNA is TGTGCCAGCAGTGAATATTGGGATAATTCACCCCTCCACTTT. Its translation: CASSEYWDNSPLHF.

V gene TRBV27 combines with J gene TRBJ1-5; D gene uncertain. Germline V lookup: CDR1 MNHEY, CDR2 SMNVEV (reference sequence). V shed 8 bases and J shed 4 bases, with 12 bases lying between them. This CDR3 spans 13 amino acids. CDR3 amino acids: CASGMVGNQPQHF. CDR3 bases: TGTGCCAGCGGCATGGTTGGTAATCAGCCCCAGCATTTT.

This chain joins TRBV7-9 and TRBJ2-1; possibly TRBD1 for D (5 bases). With 2 bases removed from V and 16 bases from J, the gap between germline ends came to 18 bases. Germline values: CDR1 SEHNR, CDR2 FQNEAQ (reference sequence). This CDR3 is 13 amino acids long. The DNA of the CDR3 is TGTGCCAGCAGCTTAAAGGGGCCCTCGGGTCTTTTCTTC. Translation gives CASSLKGPSGLFF.

The sample holds a few counts of this clone. The chain links TRBV30 to TRBJ2-7, with D possibly being TRBD2 (5 bases). Germline assignment: CDR1 GTSNPN and CDR2 SVGIG (reference sequence). This CDR3 has 13 amino acids. V was clipped by 0 bases and J by 7 bases, with 13 bases between them. CDR3 loop: CAWSVGSGNEQYF. CDR3 nucleotide sequence: TGTGCCTGGAGTGTGGGATCGGGGAATGAGCAGTACTTC.

The sample holds a few counts of this clone. This chain joins TRBV14 and TRBJ1-1; the D is unclear. Trimming took off 3 bases at V and 7 bases at J, with 3 bases between the two ends. Germline V CDR1 and CDR2: SGHDN, FVKESK. This CDR3 has 10 residues. The CDR3 loop reads CASSQNEAFF. The CDR3 nucleotides are TGTGCCAGCAGCCAGAATGAAGCTTTCTTT.

This chain links TRBV27 with TRBJ1-6; D remains ambiguous. Germline V lookup: CDR1 MNHEY, CDR2 SMNVEV (reference sequence). V shed 6 bases and J shed 0 bases, with 15 bases lying between them. This CDR3 region has 17 residues. The CDR3, as DNA: TGTGCCAGCAGCGATCGAACGGCGAGCTCCTATAATTCACCCCTCCACTTT. Protein sequence: CASSDRTASSYNSPLHF.

The chain couples TRBV15 to TRBJ2-3, with D tentatively TRBD1 (5 bases). Germline V gene sequence: CDR1 LNHNV, CDR2 YYDKDF (reference sequence). The CDR3 totals 13 residues. V was cut by 5 bases and J by 4 bases, with 10 bases left in between. The CDR3 here is CATSYGAADTQYF. In DNA, the CDR3 is TGTGCCACCAGCTATGGGGCCGCAGATACGCAGTATTTT.

This chain links TRBV7-9 with TRBJ1-1, with D perhaps matching TRBD1 (6 bases). Between the trimmed V and J ends, which lost 3 bases and 12 bases, there was a span of 17 bases. The CDR3 contains 13 residues. The V gene's germline CDR1 is SEHNR and CDR2 FQNEAQ (reference sequence). This chain's CDR3 is CASSLDSHPITFF. CDR3 nucleotide sequence: TGTGCCAGCAGCTTGGACAGCCATCCGATCACTTTCTTT.

This clone was seen only once. One end of the junction is discordant with germline, which a read error may explain. The chain has TRBV29-1 and TRBJ2-7; D may be TRBD1 or TRBD2 (5 bases each). The CDR3 consists of 12 residues. Per germline, CDR1 SQVTM and CDR2 ANQGSEA. CDR3 DNA: TGCAGCGGGGAGCGGCTTCGGGACGAGCGGTACTTC. This sequence encodes CSGERLRDERYF.

This clone came up a few times. The chain couples TRBV29-1 to TRBJ2-3; 8 bases match TRBD2. After removal of 2 bases from V and 5 bases from J, the junction contained 12 bases not matched to a gene. The CDR3 covers 16 residues. CDR1 SQVTM and CDR2 ANQGSEA come from the germline V gene. The CDR3 protein is CSVELVGGELIDTQYF. The DNA for the CDR3 is TGCAGCGTTGAACTCGTCGGGGGGGAGCTTATAGATACGCAGTATTTT.

This clone was detected only once. This rearrangement joins TRBV4-1 to TRBJ2-5; TRBD2 agrees at 10 bases. Germline assignment: CDR1 MGHRA and CDR2 YSYEKL. The J segment lost 8 bases and the V segment lost 1 base, leaving 16 bases of the junction unmatched. This CDR3 is built from 18 residues. CDR3 bases: TGCGCCAGCAGCCAAGTGCTTGCTGGGACTAGCGCCCTTGGCACCCAGTACTTC. Amino acids: CASSQVLAGTSALGTQYF.

A remark on this clone: One end of the junction varies from germline; a read error may be responsible. The chain joins TRBV13 to TRBJ2-7, with 9 nucleotides matching TRBD2. The length of the CDR3 is 12 residues. Per the germline V gene, CDR1 is PRHDT and CDR2 is FYEKMQ (reference sequence). The CDR3 coding sequence is TGTGCCAGCAGCCCAGGCAGGGGACTAGCCAGCTTC. As protein: CASSPGRGLASF.

This clone is classed as medium-sized. J is TRBJ2-2 and V is TRBV6-6; D remains unclear. The germline V gene encodes CDR1 MNHNY and CDR2 SVGAGI (reference sequence). V lost 5 bases and J 5 bases, leaving 12 bases between the germline ends. The CDR3 runs to 14 residues. The CDR3 protein is CASSMQQLTGELFF. Here the CDR3 DNA reads TGTGCCAGCAGTATGCAACAGCTTACCGGGGAGCTGTTTTTT.

The sample holds a few counts of this clone. The gene calls are TRBV6-5 and TRBJ2-7; no reliable D call. The CDR3 loop spans 13 amino acids. Per the germline V gene, CDR1 is MNHEY and CDR2 is SVGAGI. Trimming cost V 6 bases and J 0 bases, with 9 bases left between them. Written as DNA, the CDR3 is TGTGCCAGCAGCTTCGGATCCTCCTACGAGCAGTACTTC. This translates into CASSFGSSYEQYF.

The chain employs TRBV6-1 and TRBJ1-5; 9 bases align to TRBD1. This CDR3 has 15 amino acids. Germline V gene lookup returns CDR1 MNHNS and CDR2 SASEGT. Germline trimming cut 8 bases from V and 3 bases from J; bases unmatched to any gene: 8. The CDR3 DNA reads as TGTGCCAGCCACTTTCGGGACAGGGTCAATCAGCCCCAGCATTTT. Translating it yields CASHFRDRVNQPQHF.

This chain's CDR3 is CASTTGPGDTQYF. As DNA, the CDR3 is TGTGCCAGCACTACCGGGCCCGGGGATACGCAGTATTTT. The rearrangement links TRBV6-5 to TRBJ2-3, with no clear D. V was shortened by 7 bases and J by 6 bases, with 14 bases between the two germline ends. The CDR3 totals 13 residues. Germline V gives CDR1 MNHEY, CDR2 SVGAGI.

The chain joins TRBV6-5 to TRBJ2-7, with 7 bases that match TRBD1. Germline lookup yields CDR1 MNHEY and CDR2 SVGAGI. The CDR3 runs to 16 residues. Trimming took 0 bases from V and 0 from J; bases not matched to a gene: 5. CDR3 region: CASSYSGDSYSYEQYF. The CDR3 DNA follows: TGTGCCAGCAGTTACTCCGGGGACAGCTACTCCTACGAGCAGTACTTC.

This rearrangement joins TRBV7-9 to TRBJ2-7; 9 bases fit TRBD1. The CDR3 is 14 amino acids. From germline, CDR1 is SEHNR and CDR2 FQNEAQ (reference sequence). Trimming cost V 5 bases and J 5 bases; bases outside gene matches: 7. The CDR3 here is CASSVGQGMHEQYF. The DNA of the CDR3 is TGTGCCAGCAGCGTGGGACAGGGTATGCACGAGCAGTACTTC.

The chain links TRBV27 to TRBJ2-7, with D unresolved. Trimming removed 4 bases at V and 2 bases at J, with 15 bases between. Germline CDR1 reads MNHEY; CDR2 reads SMNVEV (reference sequence). This CDR3 comprises 15 residues. The CDR3 here is CASSSPAQTTYEQYF. The DNA of the CDR3 is TGTGCCAGCAGTTCACCCGCTCAGACCACCTACGAGCAGTACTTC.

The sample holds a few counts of this clone. The rearrangement joins TRBV15 to TRBJ2-4; the D is unclear. CDR1 is LNHNV and CDR2 is YYDKDF in the germline V gene (reference sequence). Trimming cost V 2 bases and J 0 bases, with 11 bases left between them. CDR3 length: 16 residues. CDR3 loop: CATSRTDGLAKNIQYF. The CDR3 coding sequence is TGTGCCACCAGCAGAACGGACGGTCTAGCCAAAAACATTCAGTACTTC.

The chain carries TRBV29-1 and TRBJ2-7, with TRBD1 as a possible D gene (5 bases). Germline V gives CDR1 SQVTM, CDR2 ANQGSEA. The ends were cut back, 4 bases at V and 2 bases at J, with 12 bases in the middle. The CDR3 loop spans 13 amino acids. The CDR3 sequence: CSVAQGWTYEQYF. The CDR3 nucleotides read TGCAGCGTTGCTCAGGGATGGACCTACGAGCAGTACTTC.

This chain links TRBV27 with TRBJ2-3; 9 bases fit TRBD2. Per the germline V gene, CDR1 is MNHEY and CDR2 is SMNVEV (reference sequence). The V segment lost 1 base and the J segment 3 bases; nucleotides outside the gene matches: 8. The CDR3 loop spans 17 amino acids. CDR3: CASSLLLGGGGTDTQYF. The CDR3 DNA sequence: TGTGCCAGCAGTTTATTACTAGGCGGGGGGGGTACAGATACGCAGTATTTT.

This clone was observed a handful of times. J is TRBJ2-1 and V is TRBV6-5, with 8 positions matching TRBD1. Germline V gives CDR1 MNHEY, CDR2 SVGAGI. The CDR3 totals 16 residues. V shed 2 bases and J 4 bases; nucleotides not matched to a gene: 7. In DNA, the CDR3 is TGTGCCAGCAGTTACCTCGTCCGGACAGGGTACAATGAGCAGTTCTTC. Translated, it gives CASSYLVRTGYNEQFF.

The chain employs TRBV30 and TRBJ2-1; TRBD1 aligns across 7 bases. The CDR3 consists of 15 residues. V trimming: 8 bases; J trimming: 4 bases; junction bases outside the gene matches: 14. CDR1 and CDR2 from the germline V gene are GTSNPN and SVGIG (reference sequence). CDR3 sequence (DNA): TGTGCCACAAATGGCAGGGACAGCGGATACAATGAGCAGTTCTTC. This translates into CATNGRDSGYNEQFF.

V is TRBV9 and J is TRBJ1-2, with D possibly being TRBD1 (6 bases). V gave up 1 base and J gave up 6 bases, with 13 bases separating them. CDR1 is SGDLS, CDR2 YYNGEE, per germline. CDR3 length: 14 amino acids. In nucleotides, the CDR3 is TGTGCCAGCAGCGTAAACAGGGATCGCGATGGCTACACCTTC. Residues: CASSVNRDRDGYTF.

This rearrangement joins TRBV27 to TRBJ2-7; the D call may be TRBD1 or TRBD2 (5 bases each). V lost 7 bases and J lost 6, with 10 bases in between. The germline V gene has CDR1 MNHEY and CDR2 SMNVEV (reference sequence). The CDR3 has 11 amino acids. As DNA, the CDR3 is TGTGCCAGCATCCTCGGGGCCGAGCAGTACTTC. Translating it yields CASILGAEQYF.

The chain employs TRBV29-1 and TRBJ1-2; 11 bases map to TRBD1. Trimming removed 7 bases from V and 6 bases from J; junction bases left unmatched: 7. Germline lookup yields CDR1 SQVTM and CDR2 ANQGSEA. The CDR3 is 13 amino acids. CDR3 loop: CSAGTGGRDGYTF. DNA for the CDR3: TGCAGCGCCGGGACAGGGGGGAGAGATGGCTACACCTTC.

The sample holds a few counts of this clone. The rearrangement joins TRBV27 to TRBJ1-2; D is possibly TRBD1 (6 bases). The germline gives CDR1 MNHEY, CDR2 SMNVEV (reference sequence). The V and J ends lost 2 bases and 8 bases respectively, with 12 bases between them. The CDR3 is made up of 13 amino acids. The CDR3 region has the DNA TGTGCCAGCAGTTTACAGGGGTCGGGGGGCTACACCTTC. This sequence encodes CASSLQGSGGYTF.

The J gene is TRBJ1-5, the V gene TRBV27; perhaps TRBD1 as D (6 bases). Trimming cost V 2 bases and J 7 bases, with 12 bases left between them. CDR1 is MNHEY and CDR2 is SMNVEV in the germline V gene (reference sequence). The CDR3 sequence is 14 residues long. CDR3 amino acids: CASSLGGPGQPQHF. CDR3 coding DNA: TGTGCCAGCAGTTTAGGGGGCCCAGGGCAGCCCCAGCATTTT.

CDR3 sequence: CASSLTRVHTDTQYF. In nucleotides, the CDR3 is TGCGCCAGCAGCTTGACCAGGGTTCACACAGATACGCAGTATTTT. The chain links TRBV5-1 to TRBJ2-3; tentative D call: TRBD1 (5 bases). The germline V and J ends were trimmed by 1 base and 2 bases, with 11 bases remaining between them. Germline assignment: CDR1 SGHRS and CDR2 YFSETQ. CDR3 length: 15 amino acids.

The table lists this clone with a few counts. The DNA for the CDR3 is TGTGCCAGCAGCTTGGGCGAGACTATCCTCGCCTACGAGCAGTACTTC. This sequence encodes CASSLGETILAYEQYF. The chain uses TRBV7-8 and TRBJ2-7; maybe TRBD2 (5 bases). There are 16 residues in the CDR3. Germline V gene lookup returns CDR1 SGHVS and CDR2 FQNEAQ. Trimming cost V 3 bases and J 2 bases, with 17 bases left between them. Full variable domain (missing parts from reference TRBV7-8 and TRBJ2-7): GAGVSQSPRYKVAKRGQDVALRCDPISGHVSLFWYQQALGQGPEFLTYFQNEAQLDKSGLPSDRFFAERPEGSVSTLKIQRTQQEDSAVYLCASSLGETILAYEQYFGPGTRLTVT.

The chain couples TRBV19 to TRBJ2-1, with D uncertain. This CDR3 region has 13 residues. CDR1 and CDR2 (germline): LNHDA, SQIVND (reference sequence). V gave up 2 bases and J gave up 2 bases, with 4 bases separating them. The CDR3 DNA is TGTGCCAGTAGTATAACACCCTACAATGAGCAGTTCTTC. This translates into CASSITPYNEQFF.